Detailed here is one T cell receptor beta chain. Germline CDR1 reads LGHNA; CDR2 reads YSLEER. With 1 base clipped from V and 3 bases from J, the junction kept 4 bases outside the gene matches. The CDR3 contains 16 residues. Using immunoSEQ multiplex PCR, the repertoire was profiled, and TCRdb retains in-frame clones only, with some absent. Here the sample spans 15,000 or so clones, roughly two thirds being singletons. This sample stems from a study of graft-versus-host responses after intestinal transplantation. Processing of graft tissue released intraepithelial and lamina propria lymphocytes. The chain carries TRBV4-3 and TRBJ2-1; 9 nucleotides match TRBD1. The sequencing used ileum tissue, collected 650 to 700 days after intestinal transplantation. This receptor was obtained from a human patient who received an intestinal transplant, so some T cells may come from the graft donor. CDR3 protein: CASSQGDRGGYNEQFF. The CDR3 DNA reads as TGCGCCAGCAGCCAAGGAGACAGGGGGGGCTACAATGAGCAGTTCTTC.